Sequencing of this TCR beta chain was carried out in a study of Ad26.COV2.S vaccination and SARS-CoV-2 variants. Libraries were prepared by immunoSEQ multiplex PCR; TCRdb keeps only in-frame clonotypes and omits some of them. In the table there are roughly 40,000 clones, around 83% of which are singletons. V lost 0 bases to trimming and J lost 5 bases; unmatched junction nucleotides: 8. From germline, CDR1 is SGHTS and CDR2 YDEGEE. CDR3 length equals 17 residues. On this clone itself: The antigen remains undetermined.

Whole-study findings and limits: Substantial response breadth was reportedly seen for spike-specific CD8+ and CD4+ T cells after vaccination. Total T cell responses may have been underestimated by the TCR breadth and depth analyses. Placebo and vaccine recipients had non-spike TCR breadth that was similar.

The material was peripheral blood, obtained after recovery from COVID-19. The V gene is TRBV5-8, the J gene TRBJ2-1, with 10 nucleotides matching TRBD2. This receptor was identified in a human donor who had recovered from COVID-19. CDR3 region: CASSLAFLAGDHNEQFF. In nucleotides, the CDR3 is TGTGCCAGCAGCTTGGCCTTTCTAGCGGGGGACCACAATGAGCAGTTCTTC.